These 18 T cell receptor beta chains were sequenced from one sample in a study of shared clonotypes between healthy human individuals. Assay: immunoSEQ multiplex PCR; the TCRdb copy retains only in-frame clones and omits some. The data hold more than 2 million clones, with around 95% observed a single time. Sequencing used naive CD4+ T cells sorted from blood. Subset meaning: CD45RA+ positively selected. The receptors come from a young man in good health.

A note on this clone: The sample contains more than one DNA sequence encoding this CDR3. The chain couples TRBV5-1 to TRBJ2-1; D tentatively reads TRBD1 or TRBD2 (5 bases each). This CDR3 has 13 amino acids. Germline assignment: CDR1 SGHRS and CDR2 YFSETQ. The V end lost 0 bases, the J end lost 7 bases, and 8 bases lay between the germline ends. The CDR3 here is CASSLGWGNEQFF. As DNA, the CDR3 is TGCGCCAGCAGCTTGGGATGGGGGAATGAGCAGTTCTTC. Together with reference TRBV5-1 and TRBJ2-1, the CDR3 gives the full variable domain: KAGVTQTPRYLIKTRGQQVTLSCSPISGHRSVSWYQQTPGQGLQFLFEYFSETQRNKGNFPGRFSGRQFSNSRSEMNVSTLELGDSALYLCASSLGWGNEQFFGPGTRLTVL.

This chain links TRBV7-2 with TRBJ1-5; D gene ambiguous. CDR3 length equals 12 residues. CDR1 is SGHTA, CDR2 FQGNSA, per germline. Deletions cut 10 bases from V and 5 bases from J, with 12 bases between. The CDR3 protein is CAIASGDQPQHF. CDR3 bases: TGTGCCATTGCTTCGGGAGATCAGCCCCAGCATTTT.

The chain recombines TRBV5-8 with TRBJ1-3, with a tentative D call TRBD1 (6 bases). This CDR3 comprises 15 residues. Deletions cut 1 base from V and 0 bases from J, with 8 bases between. Germline CDR1 and CDR2: SGHTS and YDEGEE. The CDR3 nucleotides are TGTGCCAGCAGCTTGAACAGGGTCTCTGGAAACACCATATATTTT. Its translation: CASSLNRVSGNTIYF.

The chain is built from TRBV5-1 and TRBJ2-3; D is uncertain. Germline CDR1 is SGHRS and CDR2 is YFSETQ. The CDR3 contains 15 residues. V was pared by 4 bases and J by 0 bases, with 12 bases between. As DNA, the CDR3 is TGCGCCAGCAGCCCGGTGGCATCTAGCACAGATACGCAGTATTTT. As protein: CASSPVASSTDTQYF.

The chain joins TRBV30 to TRBJ1-2; weak D call: TRBD1 (5 bases). Trimming stripped 5 bases from V and 3 bases from J, with 13 bases between. Germline assignment: CDR1 GTSNPN and CDR2 SVGIG (reference sequence). This CDR3 region has 13 residues. For the CDR3, the DNA is TGTGCCTGGTCTTTGGGGGGACACTATGGCTACACCTTC. It specifies CAWSLGGHYGYTF.

In its sample, this clone was seen once. The sample has other DNA sequences that encode this CDR3 too. The CDR3 DNA sequence: TGTGCCAGCAGCCCGACTAGCGGGAGATACGAGCAGTACTTC. This translates into CASSPTSGRYEQYF. The chain recombines TRBV7-2 with TRBJ2-7, with 12 nucleotides matching TRBD2. Germline loops: CDR1 SGHTA, CDR2 FQGNSA. The V gene end was trimmed by 5 bases and the J gene end by 4 bases; junction bases not matched to a gene: 3. The CDR3 has 14 residues. Using reference TRBV7-2 and TRBJ2-7 for the parts outside the CDR3, the full variable domain is GAGVSQSPSNKVTEKGKDVELRCDPISGHTALYWYRQSLGQGLEFLIYFQGNSAPDKSGLPSDRFSAERTGGSVSTLTIQRTQQEDSAVYLCASSPTSGRYEQYFGPGTRLTVT.

The chain employs TRBV30 and TRBJ2-1; TRBD1 matches at 7 bases. Germline CDR1 reads GTSNPN; CDR2 reads SVGIG (reference sequence). This CDR3 is 14 amino acids long. V lost 1 base and J lost 4; bases outside the gene matches: 4. DNA for the CDR3: TGTGCCTGGAGTGCCGACAGGGTTTACAATGAGCAGTTCTTC. Translated: CAWSADRVYNEQFF.

This clone was observed a single time. The chain employs TRBV18 and TRBJ1-2; D unclear. The CDR3 length is 15 residues. Trimming shortened V by 2 bases and J by 6 bases, and 16 bases separated the two germline ends. CDR1 is KGHSH and CDR2 is LQKENI in the germline V gene. CDR3 sequence (DNA): TGTGCCAGCTCACCAGCTTCCGGGCGGTTCGATGGCTACACCTTC. As protein: CASSPASGRFDGYTF.

For this clone: Germline is not matched at one junction end, which may reflect a read error. The sample carries other DNA sequences with the same CDR3. The chain couples TRBV7-7 to TRBJ1-3, with D uncertain. Germline lookup yields CDR1 SSHAT and CDR2 FNYEAQ (reference sequence). CDR3 length: 15 amino acids. The CDR3 DNA follows: TGTGCTAGCAGCTTAGGACCGGGCTCTGGAAACACCATATATTTT. Its protein is CASSLGPGSGNTIYF. Full variable domain (rest looked up from reference TRBV7-7 and TRBJ1-3): GAGVSQSPRYKVTKRGQDVTLRCDPISSHATLYWYQQALGQGPEFLTYFNYEAQPDKSGLPSDRFSAERPEGSISTLTIQRTEQRDSAMYRCASSLGPGSGNTIYFGEGSWLTVV.

The chain joins TRBV19 to TRBJ2-7; a weak D match, TRBD1 (6 bases). The ends were cut back, 6 bases at V and 3 bases at J, with 12 bases in the middle. The CDR3 consists of 13 residues. Germline-derived CDR1 and CDR2 are LNHDA and SQIVND (reference sequence). CDR3 sequence reads: CASRQGKNYEQYF. The CDR3, as DNA: TGTGCCAGTAGACAGGGAAAAAACTACGAGCAGTACTTC.

CDR3 in DNA: TGTGCTAGTGGGCCGAGCGGGCCCCCTGGGAGGTGGAGCACAGATACGCAGTATTTT. Protein product: CASGPSGPPGRWSTDTQYF. This chain uses TRBV12-5 with TRBJ2-3, with D perhaps TRBD2 (6 bases). The ends were cut back, 6 bases at V and 0 bases at J, with 25 bases in the middle. The CDR3 spans 19 residues. Germline CDR1 reads LGHNT; CDR2 reads FRNRAP.

Turning to this clone: A clone one base away is much larger, so this may be a read error. Other nucleotide sequences in the sample specify the same CDR3. The J gene is TRBJ1-1, the V gene TRBV11-2; D gene unclear. CDR3 length: 13 amino acids. Trimming removed 1 base at V and 0 bases at J, with 3 bases between. Germline loops: CDR1 SGHAT, CDR2 FQNNGV. CDR3 loop: CASSLGMNTEAFF. In nucleotides, the CDR3 is TGTGCCAGCAGCTTAGGTATGAACACTGAAGCTTTCTTT.

Worth noting for this clone: The sample holds other DNA sequences that translate to the same CDR3. The chain couples TRBV5-1 to TRBJ1-2, with D hard to call. The germline V and J ends were trimmed by 4 bases and 3 bases, with 7 bases remaining between them. The CDR3 is 12 amino acids. Germline loops: CDR1 SGHRS, CDR2 YFSETQ. For the CDR3, the DNA is TGCGCCAGCAGCCCTGATGACTATGGCTACACCTTC. Translation: CASSPDDYGYTF. The variable domain in full, with the rest retrieved from reference TRBV5-1 and TRBJ1-2, is KAGVTQTPRYLIKTRGQQVTLSCSPISGHRSVSWYQQTPGQGLQFLFEYFSETQRNKGNFPGRFSGRQFSNSRSEMNVSTLELGDSALYLCASSPDDYGYTFGSGTRLTVV.

The V call is TRBV19, the J call TRBJ2-2; TRBD1 matches at 7 bases. Germline V gene sequence: CDR1 LNHDA, CDR2 SQIVND (reference sequence). The CDR3 has 16 amino acids. Trimming removed 5 bases from V and 2 bases from J; junction bases left unmatched: 8. CDR3 residues: CASSATRDRNTGELFF. CDR3 DNA: TGTGCCAGTAGTGCCACCCGGGACAGAAACACCGGGGAGCTGTTTTTT.

This sequence joins TRBV30 and TRBJ2-5; TRBD2 matches 10 bases. Germline V gene lookup returns CDR1 GTSNPN and CDR2 SVGIG (reference sequence). The V gene end was trimmed by 6 bases and the J gene end by 7 bases; junction bases not matched to a gene: 17. This CDR3 has 16 amino acids. As DNA, the CDR3 is TGTGCCTGTACGCAGGGGAGCGGGAGGGCCATCGGGACCCAGTACTTC. Translated, it gives CACTQGSGRAIGTQYF.

Here the CDR3 reads CASSAPGGYTF. DNA of the CDR3: TGTGCCAGCAGCGCCCCCGGAGGCTACACCTTC. The rearrangement uses TRBV9 and TRBJ1-2; D gene uncertain. Between the trimmed V and J ends, which lost 3 bases and 8 bases, there was a span of 8 bases. The CDR3 has 11 residues. Per the germline V gene, CDR1 is SGDLS and CDR2 is YYNGEE.

In this sample, this clone turned up once. This sequence joins TRBV29-1 and TRBJ1-1; no clear D gene. From germline, CDR1 is SQVTM and CDR2 ANQGSEA. Trimming left V 4 bases short and J 3 bases short, with 12 bases between. This CDR3 region has 13 residues. The CDR3 DNA follows: TGCAGCGTTGTATGGGGTTTAGACACTGAAGCTTTCTTT. This translates into CSVVWGLDTEAFF.

The chain uses TRBV5-1 and TRBJ2-7; 9 bases are a match to TRBD2. Germline V gene lookup returns CDR1 SGHRS and CDR2 YFSETQ. The CDR3 totals 17 residues. V dropped 0 bases and J dropped 5; count of bases not matched to a gene: 12. The DNA for the CDR3 is TGCGCCAGCAGCTTGGGTTTAGCGGGAGTTAGGTCCCACGAGCAGTACTTC. Its translation is CASSLGLAGVRSHEQYF.